The 19 T cell receptor beta chains in this list originate from one sample, sequenced in a study of T cells in Graves' hyperthyroidism and ophthalmopathy. Template material for amplifying TCR beta CDR3 regions consisted of RNA transcripts. In the first-round RT-PCR of the TCR CDR3, the HTBI primer set was used. Using its own MiXCR run on the multiplex PCR reads, TCRdb lists one record per CDR3 protein. The sample gives roughly 640,000 distinct CDR3 sequences, around 15% of which show up once; around 3.5% is in the top ten. Sequenced input: blood. The source of these receptors is a middle-aged woman with Graves' ophthalmopathy.

This clonotype was counted many times. The chain links TRBV5-1 to TRBJ2-1; weak D call: TRBD2 (6 bases). Germline values: CDR1 SGHRS, CDR2 YFSETQ. CDR3 length: 17 amino acids. The ends were cut back, 0 bases at V and 3 bases at J, with 16 bases in the middle. CDR3 residues: CASSLALAGPGYNEQFF. CDR3 bases: TGCGCCAGCAGCTTGGCCTTGGCGGGACCCGGCTACAATGAGCAGTTCTTC.

This clonotype appeared a few times. V usage is TRBV7-9 and J usage is TRBJ1-2, with D possibly TRBD1 on 5 matching bases. V was shortened by 2 bases and J by 9 bases, with 16 bases between the two germline ends. Germline loops: CDR1 SEHNR, CDR2 FQNEAQ (reference sequence). This CDR3 has 14 residues. The CDR3 here is CASSLSGTSERYTF. CDR3 in DNA: TGTGCCAGCAGCTTATCTGGGACGTCGGAGCGCTACACCTTC.

This clonotype has a count of ten or more. The V call is TRBV11-1, the J call TRBJ2-1; D not certain. CDR3 length: 14 amino acids. The V end was cut by 6 bases, the J end by 0 bases, with 9 bases between. Germline V gene data show CDR1 as SGHAT and CDR2 as FQDESV (reference sequence). CDR3 amino acids: CASSRKSSYNEQFF. As DNA, the CDR3 is TGTGCCAGCAGTCGAAAGAGCTCCTACAATGAGCAGTTCTTC. The full variable domain, completed using reference TRBV11-1 and TRBJ2-1, is EAEVAQSPRYKITEKSQAVAFWCDPISGHATLYWYRQILGQGPELLVQFQDESVVDDSQLPKDRFSAERLKGVDSTLKIQPAELGDSAMYLCASSRKSSYNEQFFGPGTRLTVL.

In DNA form, the CDR3 reads TGCGCCAGCAGCAAGCCGGGACAGGGCGATGAAAAACTGTTTTTT. It codes for CASSKPGQGDEKLFF. This sequence joins TRBV4-1 and TRBJ1-4; 9 bases match TRBD1. The CDR3 is made up of 15 amino acids. Germline V CDR1 and CDR2: MGHRA, YSYEKL. V trimming: 5 bases; J trimming: 6 bases; junction bases outside the gene matches: 7.

The sample holds a few counts of this clonotype. V is TRBV9 and J is TRBJ2-7; D possibly uses TRBD1 or TRBD2 (5 bases each). Trimming cost V 3 bases and J 2 bases, with 15 bases left between them. Germline CDR1 SGDLS, CDR2 YYNGEE. This CDR3 is built from 15 residues. The chain's CDR3 is CASSEGTAGAYEQYF. CDR3 nucleotide sequence: TGTGCCAGCAGCGAGGGGACCGCTGGGGCCTACGAGCAGTACTTC.

V and J are TRBV10-3 and TRBJ1-5; no reliable D call. V was cut by 4 bases and J by 4 bases, with 14 bases left in between. This CDR3 comprises 15 residues. The germline V gene has CDR1 ENHRY and CDR2 SYGVKD. For the CDR3, the DNA is TGTGCCATCAGTGCGCTAGGGAACGCTAATCAGCCCCAGCATTTT. This translates into CAISALGNANQPQHF.

This clonotype appeared once. The chain joins TRBV11-2 to TRBJ2-1, with TRBD2 matching 7 bases. The germline CDR1 and CDR2 sequences are SGHAT and FQNNGV. This CDR3 spans 17 amino acids. The V segment lost 7 bases and the J segment 1 base; nucleotides outside the gene matches: 13. The CDR3: CASTNWGGPRSYNEQFF. In DNA, the CDR3 is TGTGCCAGCACCAATTGGGGAGGGCCTAGATCCTACAATGAGCAGTTCTTC.

The chain uses TRBV18 and TRBJ1-2; D gene uncertain. The CDR3 has 14 residues. V lost 3 bases, J lost 7 bases, and 15 bases lay in between. The V gene's germline CDR1 is KGHSH and CDR2 LQKENI. The CDR3, as DNA: TGTGCCAGCTCACCCTCAACCCCCTGGTCTGGCTACACCTTC. Translating it yields CASSPSTPWSGYTF.

Many counts were recorded for this clonotype. This rearrangement joins TRBV18 to TRBJ2-1; 9 bases are a match to TRBD1. The CDR3 is made up of 13 amino acids. Germline-derived CDR1 and CDR2 are KGHSH and LQKENI. V lost 8 bases to trimming and J lost 7 bases; unmatched junction nucleotides: 6. In DNA, the CDR3 is TGTGCCAGCCAAGGACAGGGGAAGAATGAGCAGTTCTTC. This gives the protein CASQGQGKNEQFF.

The chain joins TRBV20-1 to TRBJ2-3, with TRBD2 matching 14 bases. There are 15 residues in the CDR3. CDR1 and CDR2 from the germline V gene are DFQATT and SNEGSKA (reference sequence). V lost 6 bases, J lost 4 bases, and 6 bases stayed unmatched. The CDR3 spells CSARLAGGLADTQYF. The CDR3 DNA follows: TGCAGTGCGAGACTAGCGGGGGGGCTCGCAGATACGCAGTATTTT.

The sample holds a few counts of this clonotype. The chain is built from TRBV11-2 and TRBJ2-2; 8 positions agree with TRBD1. Germline values: CDR1 SGHAT, CDR2 FQNNGV. There are 17 residues in the CDR3. With 3 bases clipped from V and 0 bases from J, the junction kept 6 bases outside the gene matches. The CDR3 spells CASSLGRDRSNTGELFF. The CDR3 DNA reads as TGTGCCAGCAGCTTGGGCCGGGACAGGTCGAACACCGGGGAGCTGTTTTTT.

This clonotype was counted at least ten times. This chain links TRBV2 with TRBJ2-5, with D tentatively TRBD2 (6 bases). The CDR3 extends over 14 amino acids. Trimming removed 6 bases from V and 6 bases from J, with 17 bases in between. The germline V gene encodes CDR1 SNHLY and CDR2 FYNNEI. Here the CDR3 reads CASSAGAGRKTQYF. The CDR3 nucleotides read TGTGCCAGCAGCGCAGGAGCGGGCCGGAAGACCCAGTACTTC.

This chain joins TRBV28 and TRBJ2-7, with 14 bases aligning to TRBD2. CDR1 and CDR2 from the germline V gene are MDHEN and SYDVKM. There are 15 residues in the CDR3. With 6 bases clipped from V and 4 bases from J, the junction kept 5 bases outside the gene matches. The CDR3 spells CASRGTSGSGYEQYF. CDR3 coding DNA: TGTGCCAGCAGAGGGACTAGCGGGAGTGGGTACGAGCAGTACTTC.

This clonotype was observed a handful of times. This chain links TRBV7-8 with TRBJ1-1, with 10 bases matching TRBD1. Germline loops: CDR1 SGHVS, CDR2 FQNEAQ. The CDR3 is made up of 16 amino acids. Unmatched junction bases numbered 8, after V lost 5 bases and J lost 2 bases. The CDR3 DNA follows: TGTGCCAGCAGCCCCCGGGACAGGGGAAGAAACACTGAAGCTTTCTTT. Protein sequence: CASSPRDRGRNTEAFF.

This clonotype appeared many times. The chain combines TRBV11-2 with TRBJ2-1, with TRBD2 as a possible D gene (5 bases). The germline gives CDR1 SGHAT, CDR2 FQNNGV. Trimming pared 5 bases from V and 0 bases from J, leaving 11 bases between. CDR3 size: 15 residues. Here the CDR3 DNA reads TGTGCCAGCAGCCCTCGGACTGGCTCCTACAATGAGCAGTTCTTC. This translates into CASSPRTGSYNEQFF.

This clonotype was detected ten times or more. The gene calls are TRBV7-6 and TRBJ2-7; 9 bases are shared with TRBD1. V was pared by 3 bases and J by 5 bases, with 8 bases of the junction left unmatched. The CDR3 consists of 15 residues. Germline V gene sequence: CDR1 SGHVS, CDR2 FNYEAQ. The CDR3, as DNA: TGTGCCAGCAGCTTTTCTCCGGGACAGGGACACGAGCAGTACTTC. Protein sequence: CASSFSPGQGHEQYF.

The table lists this clonotype with a few counts. This chain uses TRBV7-9 with TRBJ2-6; TRBD1 agrees at 10 bases. Germline assignment: CDR1 SEHNR and CDR2 FQNEAQ (reference sequence). The CDR3 has 18 amino acids. With 5 bases clipped from V and 1 base from J, the junction kept 8 bases outside the gene matches. The CDR3 coding sequence is TGTGCCAGCAGCCTCCTCGGGGGACAGGGGTCTGGGGCCAACGTCCTGACTTTC. Residues: CASSLLGGQGSGANVLTF.

This clonotype was counted between two and nine times. This chain connects TRBV19 to TRBJ2-1, with a weak D call TRBD1 (5 bases). The CDR3 spans 15 residues. V lost 6 bases to trimming and J lost 0 bases, with 12 bases between them. Germline V gene data show CDR1 as LNHDA and CDR2 as SQIVND (reference sequence). Here the CDR3 reads CASRPRQSSYNEQFF. CDR3 DNA: TGTGCCAGTAGACCCAGACAGAGCTCCTACAATGAGCAGTTCTTC.

This clonotype came up many times. This chain joins TRBV20-1 and TRBJ2-7; D is perhaps TRBD2 (5 bases). The CDR3 sequence is 13 residues long. Trimming pared 0 bases from V and 3 bases from J, leaving 9 bases between. Germline CDR1 and CDR2: DFQATT and SNEGSKA (reference sequence). The CDR3 bases are TGCAGTGCTAGAGATCTAGCAGGCTACGAGCAGTACTTC. Its protein product is CSARDLAGYEQYF.